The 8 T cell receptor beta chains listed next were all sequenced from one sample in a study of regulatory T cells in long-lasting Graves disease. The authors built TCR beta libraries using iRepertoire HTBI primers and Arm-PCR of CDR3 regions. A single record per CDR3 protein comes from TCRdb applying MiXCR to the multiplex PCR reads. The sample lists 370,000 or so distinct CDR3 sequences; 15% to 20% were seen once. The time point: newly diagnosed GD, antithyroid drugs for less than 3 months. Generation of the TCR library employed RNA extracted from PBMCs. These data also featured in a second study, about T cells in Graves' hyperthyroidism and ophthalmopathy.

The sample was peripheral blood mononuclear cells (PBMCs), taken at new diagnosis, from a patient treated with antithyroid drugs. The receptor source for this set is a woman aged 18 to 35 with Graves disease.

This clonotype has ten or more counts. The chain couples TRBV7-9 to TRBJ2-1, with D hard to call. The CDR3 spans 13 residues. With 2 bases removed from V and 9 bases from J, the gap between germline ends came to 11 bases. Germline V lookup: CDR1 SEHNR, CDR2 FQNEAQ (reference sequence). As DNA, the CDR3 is TGTGCCAGCAGCTTAAGCCTAGACGGTGAGCAGTTCTTC. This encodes CASSLSLDGEQFF.

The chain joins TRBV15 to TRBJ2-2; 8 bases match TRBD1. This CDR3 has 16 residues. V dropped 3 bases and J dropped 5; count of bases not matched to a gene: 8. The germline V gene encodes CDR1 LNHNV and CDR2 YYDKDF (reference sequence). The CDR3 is CATSSIRGRETGELFF. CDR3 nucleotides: TGTGCCACCAGCAGCATCAGGGGGCGCGAGACCGGGGAGCTGTTTTTT.

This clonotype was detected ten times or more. The CDR3 coding sequence is TGCAGTGCCACTACTGGACAGCCCGGATTTGTTGGCTACACCTTC. This gives the protein CSATTGQPGFVGYTF. V is TRBV20-1 and J is TRBJ1-2, with TRBD1 as a possible D gene (6 bases). Trimming took off 6 bases at V and 7 bases at J, with 24 bases between the two ends. Germline CDR1 reads DFQATT; CDR2 reads SNEGSKA (reference sequence). The CDR3 sequence is 15 residues long.

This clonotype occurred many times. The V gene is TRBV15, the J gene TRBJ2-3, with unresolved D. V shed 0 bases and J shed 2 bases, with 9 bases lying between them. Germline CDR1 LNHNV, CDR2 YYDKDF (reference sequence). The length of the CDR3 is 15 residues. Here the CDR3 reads CATSRDPAVTDTQYF. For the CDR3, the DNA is TGTGCCACCAGCAGAGATCCCGCAGTCACAGATACGCAGTATTTT.

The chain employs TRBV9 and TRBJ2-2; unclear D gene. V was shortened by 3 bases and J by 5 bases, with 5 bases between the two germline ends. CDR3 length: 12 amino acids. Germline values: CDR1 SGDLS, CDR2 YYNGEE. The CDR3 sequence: CASSEGTGELFF. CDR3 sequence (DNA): TGTGCCAGCAGCGAGGGAACCGGGGAGCTGTTTTTT.

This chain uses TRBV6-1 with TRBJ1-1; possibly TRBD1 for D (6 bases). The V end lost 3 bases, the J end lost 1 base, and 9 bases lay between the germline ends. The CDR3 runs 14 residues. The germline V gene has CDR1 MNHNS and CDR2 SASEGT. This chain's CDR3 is CASSDSRGNTEAFF. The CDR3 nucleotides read TGTGCCAGCAGTGACTCCAGGGGGAACACTGAAGCTTTCTTT.

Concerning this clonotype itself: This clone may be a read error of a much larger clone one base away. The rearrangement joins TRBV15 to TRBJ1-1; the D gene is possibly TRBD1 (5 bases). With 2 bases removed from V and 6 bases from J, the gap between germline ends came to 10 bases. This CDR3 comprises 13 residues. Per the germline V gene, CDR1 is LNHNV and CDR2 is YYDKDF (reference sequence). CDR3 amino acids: CATSRNRGAEAFF. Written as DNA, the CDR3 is TGTGCCACCAGCAGAAATAGGGGCGCTGAAGCTTTCTTT.

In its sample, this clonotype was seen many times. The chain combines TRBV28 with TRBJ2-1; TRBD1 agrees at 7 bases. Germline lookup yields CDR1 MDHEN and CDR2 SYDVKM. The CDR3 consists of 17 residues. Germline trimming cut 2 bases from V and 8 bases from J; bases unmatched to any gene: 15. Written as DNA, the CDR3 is TGTGCCAGCAGTTTACCCACAGGGGCTACCCAACACCATGAGCAGTTCTTC. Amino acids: CASSLPTGATQHHEQFF.